What follows is one TCR beta chain and its context. This sample stems from a study of T-cell reconstitution after alpha-beta-depleted transplantation in children. Researchers prepared the TCRbeta library using unique molecular identifiers, the study reports. MiXCR, run by TCRdb on the PCR reads, gives a single entry per CDR3 protein. The sample has about 610,000 distinct CDR3 sequences, roughly a tenth seen once. The material sequenced was PBMCs from the stem cell graft donor, taken from the stem cell graft. This clonotype was obtained from a human donor who donated a stem cell graft to a child with acute myeloid leukemia.

CDR3 loop: CASSLRHDSSEQYF. The CDR3 DNA follows: TGTGCCAGCAGCTTAAGGCATGACAGTAGCGAGCAGTACTTC. V usage is TRBV7-3 and J usage is TRBJ2-7, with a weak D call TRBD1 (5 bases). Trimming took off 1 base at V and 6 bases at J, with 13 bases between the two ends. Germline loops: CDR1 SGHTA, CDR2 FQGTGA. The CDR3 is 14 amino acids. The variable domain in full, with the rest retrieved from reference TRBV7-3 and TRBJ2-7, is GAGVSQTPSNKVTEKGKYVELRCDPISGHTALYWYRQSLGQGPEFLIYFQGTGAADDSGLPNDRFFAVRPEGSVSTLKIQRTERGDSAVYLCASSLRHDSSEQYFGPGTRLTVT.